The 11 T cell receptor beta chains listed next were all sequenced from one sample in a study of control samples from healthy donors and cancer patients. Data came from immunoSEQ multiplex PCR; TCRdb stores just in-frame clones and leaves some out. The sample carries around 95,000 clones, about 88% recorded once. The specimen sequenced was blood. Every receptor here comes from a woman in her 50s in good health.

V is TRBV7-2 and J is TRBJ2-5; 11 nucleotides agree with TRBD2. V was clipped by 0 bases and J by 3 bases; unmatched bases: 12. From germline, CDR1 is SGHTA and CDR2 FQGNSA. This CDR3 contains 19 residues. This CDR3 reads CASSLAYRVSGRAEETQYF. CDR3 sequence (DNA): TGTGCCAGCAGCTTAGCTTATCGGGTTAGCGGGAGGGCCGAAGAGACCCAGTACTTC.

This rearrangement joins TRBV6-5 to TRBJ1-6; no clear D gene. The CDR3 extends over 15 amino acids. V was clipped by 5 bases and J by 7 bases, with 15 bases between them. Germline assignment: CDR1 MNHEY and CDR2 SVGAGI. The CDR3 here is CASSPGRNLNSPLHF. The CDR3 bases are TGTGCCAGCAGTCCCGGACGGAATTTAAATTCACCCCTCCACTTT.

The CDR3: CASDTGGEQPQHF. CDR3 bases: TGTGCCAGCGACACAGGCGGGGAACAGCCCCAGCATTTT. The V gene is TRBV12-3 or TRBV12-4, the J gene TRBJ1-5; maybe TRBD1 (5 bases). The CDR3 extends over 13 amino acids. The V end lost 8 bases, the J end lost 7 bases, and 15 bases lay between the germline ends.

This clone was counted a single time. The V call is TRBV5-6, the J call TRBJ2-5; TRBD1 matches at 10 bases. V was pared by 1 base and J by 0 bases, with 3 bases of the junction left unmatched. This CDR3 comprises 16 residues. The germline gives CDR1 SGHDT, CDR2 YYEEEE. The CDR3: CASSLMGQGHQETQYF. CDR3 sequence (DNA): TGTGCCAGCAGCTTGATGGGACAGGGGCACCAAGAGACCCAGTACTTC.

This chain uses TRBV6-5 with TRBJ1-4; a weak D match, TRBD1 (5 bases). V was cut by 6 bases and J by 6 bases, with 17 bases left in between. The length of the CDR3 is 15 residues. CDR1 and CDR2 from the germline V gene are MNHEY and SVGAGI. Here the CDR3 reads CASRLQKVGDEKLFF. The CDR3 DNA follows: TGTGCCAGCAGGCTGCAGAAGGTGGGGGATGAAAAACTGTTTTTT.

The CDR3 DNA is TGTGCCAGCAGCCCTGAGGACGGCTACACTGAAGCTTTCTTT. As protein: CASSPEDGYTEAFF. The V gene is TRBV7-3, the J gene TRBJ1-1; D gene unclear. CDR1 and CDR2 (germline): SGHTA, FQGTGA. V lost 5 bases to trimming and J lost 3 bases, with 13 bases between them. This CDR3 is 14 amino acids long.

There are a few counts of this clone. The V gene is TRBV24-1, the J gene TRBJ1-5; TRBD1 matches 7 bases. Germline-derived CDR1 and CDR2 are KGHDR and SFDVKD. This CDR3 has 12 amino acids. The trim removed 8 bases at V and 4 bases at J, leaving 1 base unmatched. The CDR3 nucleotides read TGTGCCACCACGACAGGGAATCAGCCCCAGCATTTT. Translated, it gives CATTTGNQPQHF.

The V call is TRBV6-6, the J call TRBJ2-7; D might be TRBD1 (5 bases). Germline CDR1 MNHNY, CDR2 SVGAGI (reference sequence). The CDR3 is 15 residues long. The V end was cut by 0 bases, the J end by 0 bases, with 9 bases between. The CDR3, as DNA: TGTGCCAGCAGTTACTCTTCAGGGCACTCCTACGAGCAGTACTTC. This encodes CASSYSSGHSYEQYF.

The V and J genes are TRBV5-1 and TRBJ2-3, with 8 bases matching TRBD2. With V trimmed by 4 bases and J by 5 bases, 15 bases remained unmatched. Germline CDR1 SGHRS, CDR2 YFSETQ. The CDR3 runs to 17 residues. The chain's CDR3 is CASSPTGTRGSGDTQYF. The CDR3 DNA sequence: TGCGCCAGCAGCCCGACCGGGACTAGAGGTTCCGGAGATACGCAGTATTTT.

This clone was observed a single time. The chain combines TRBV11-2 with TRBJ1-4; D is uncertain. The CDR3 length is 15 residues. Germline-derived CDR1 and CDR2 are SGHAT and FQNNGV. Between the trimmed V and J ends, which lost 1 base and 0 bases, there was a span of 6 bases. This CDR3 reads CASSLGTSTNEKLFF. The DNA for the CDR3 is TGTGCCAGCAGCTTAGGGACGTCAACTAATGAAAAACTGTTTTTT. The full variable domain, with the rest looked up from reference TRBV11-2 and TRBJ1-4, is EAGVAQSPRYKIIEKRQSVAFWCNPISGHATLYWYQQILGQGPKLLIQFQNNGVVDDSQLPKDRFSAERLKGVDSTLKIQPAKLEDSAVYLCASSLGTSTNEKLFFGSGTQLSVL.

The chain carries TRBV5-1 and TRBJ2-7, with 7 nucleotides matching TRBD1. Germline CDR1 is SGHRS and CDR2 is YFSETQ. The CDR3 is made up of 14 amino acids. The V and J ends lost 2 bases and 5 bases, in that order; junction bases with no gene match: 7. The CDR3 loop is CASSFDRAGHEQYF. In DNA, the CDR3 is TGCGCCAGCAGCTTTGACAGGGCAGGTCACGAGCAGTACTTC.